These 22 T cell receptor beta chains share one sample of origin, sequenced in a study of T-cell memory formation after mild COVID-19. Using its own MiXCR run on the 5' RACE reads, TCRdb lists one record per CDR3 protein. The sample holds 200,000 to 250,000 distinct CDR3 sequences, around 10% seen once. What was sequenced was PBMCs or a T cell subset sorted from them (not recorded which). The receptors were gathered from a man aged 18 to 35 who had mild COVID-19 (a few samples of this study predate the infection). Cell type and time point are not known.

This clonotype was picked up a small number of times. V is TRBV7-2 and J is TRBJ1-5; TRBD1 is a possible D gene (6 bases). The CDR3 is made up of 14 amino acids. V gave up 7 bases and J gave up 2 bases, with 12 bases separating them. Germline V gene sequence: CDR1 SGHTA, CDR2 FQGNSA. CDR3 loop: CASKISGGNQPQHF. In DNA, the CDR3 is TGTGCCAGCAAGATCTCAGGGGGCAATCAGCCCCAGCATTTT.

The chain couples TRBV25-1 to TRBJ2-2; 9 bases align to TRBD2. Germline V gene data show CDR1 as MGHDK and CDR2 as SYGVNS. V was pared by 8 bases and J by 4 bases, with 2 bases of the junction left unmatched. The CDR3 spans 13 residues. CDR3 nucleotide sequence: TGTGCCAGCCTACTAGCGGGCACCGGGGAGCTGTTTTTT. Translated, it gives CASLLAGTGELFF.

This clonotype was picked up a small number of times. The chain links TRBV5-1 to TRBJ2-3; perhaps TRBD1 as D (6 bases). Germline CDR1 is SGHRS and CDR2 is YFSETQ. V lost 6 bases and J lost 3, with 11 bases in between. The CDR3 consists of 13 residues. DNA for the CDR3: TGCGCCAGCACCCTCACAGGGACAGATACGCAGTATTTT. Its translation is CASTLTGTDTQYF.

This chain connects TRBV15 to TRBJ2-7; TRBD1 aligns across 7 bases. This CDR3 comprises 13 residues. Germline V gene data show CDR1 as LNHNV and CDR2 as YYDKDF (reference sequence). V shed 5 bases and J 3 bases; nucleotides not matched to a gene: 4. DNA of the CDR3: TGTGCCACCAGCGGGGACAGCAACTACGAGCAGTACGTC. It translates to CATSGDSNYEQYV.

This clonotype has only a few counts. This sequence joins TRBV20-1 and TRBJ2-1; 11 bases fit TRBD1. V gave up 2 bases and J gave up 6 bases; unmatched junction bases: 3. The CDR3 extends over 14 amino acids. Per the germline V gene, CDR1 is DFQATT and CDR2 is SNEGSKA (reference sequence). CDR3 in amino acids: CSARRGTGGNEQFF. The CDR3 nucleotides are TGCAGTGCTAGAAGGGGGACAGGGGGCAATGAGCAGTTCTTC.

The chain employs TRBV29-1 and TRBJ1-5; 7 bases are a match to TRBD1. The V and J ends lost 6 bases and 0 bases, in that order; junction bases with no gene match: 5. In germline, CDR1 is SQVTM, CDR2 ANQGSEA. The CDR3 loop spans 14 amino acids. The CDR3 sequence: CSVSQGYSNQPQHF. Written as DNA, the CDR3 is TGCAGCGTCTCACAGGGGTATAGCAATCAGCCCCAGCATTTT.

This clonotype has more than one count but fewer than ten. The rearrangement links TRBV12-3 or TRBV12-4 to TRBJ1-2, with D perhaps matching TRBD1 (5 bases). Trimming left V 2 bases short and J 6 bases short, with 13 bases between. The CDR3 is 14 amino acids. DNA for the CDR3: TGTGCCAGCAGTTTAACCCGGGGGTATAATGGCTACACCTTC. It translates to CASSLTRGYNGYTF.

This clonotype has just a few counts. The gene calls are TRBV20-1 and TRBJ2-7; 12 nucleotides agree with TRBD1. Germline loops: CDR1 DFQATT, CDR2 SNEGSKA (reference sequence). The ends lost 5 bases at V and 5 bases at J; junction bases unmatched: 10. This CDR3 is built from 15 residues. The CDR3 reads CSAPPGTGGFDEQYF. The DNA for the CDR3 is TGCAGTGCTCCCCCCGGGACAGGGGGCTTCGACGAGCAGTACTTC.

The rearrangement joins TRBV7-2 to TRBJ1-2; D remains ambiguous. Trimming shortened V by 5 bases and J by 6 bases, and 16 bases separated the two germline ends. CDR1 is SGHTA, CDR2 FQGNSA, per germline. The CDR3 extends over 14 amino acids. The CDR3 nucleotides are TGTGCCAGCAGCCCCTATTATCCTCCCCATGGCTACACCTTC. Translated: CASSPYYPPHGYTF. Complete variable domain (other parts from reference TRBV7-2 and TRBJ1-2): GAGVSQSPSNKVTEKGKDVELRCDPISGHTALYWYRQSLGQGLEFLIYFQGNSAPDKSGLPSDRFSAERTGGSVSTLTIQRTQQEDSAVYLCASSPYYPPHGYTFGSGTRLTVV.

The chain has TRBV5-1 and TRBJ2-4; weak D call: TRBD1 (6 bases). The length of the CDR3 is 20 residues. Trimming took 2 bases from V and 0 from J, leaving 24 bases between them. Germline lookup yields CDR1 SGHRS and CDR2 YFSETQ. CDR3 sequence: CASSFDPTTGTFLAKNIQYF. The CDR3 DNA is TGCGCCAGCAGCTTCGATCCAACGACAGGAACCTTTCTAGCCAAAAACATTCAGTACTTC.

The chain couples TRBV6-5 to TRBJ1-4; D is unresolved. In germline, CDR1 is MNHEY, CDR2 SVGAGI. V was cut by 8 bases and J by 7 bases, with 11 bases left in between. The CDR3 sequence is 12 residues long. Here the CDR3 reads CASGRFAEKLFF. CDR3 in DNA: TGTGCCAGCGGCAGATTTGCTGAAAAACTGTTTTTT.

V usage is TRBV9 and J usage is TRBJ2-2, with a possible D match to TRBD1 (6 bases). The CDR3 extends over 16 amino acids. CDR1 SGDLS and CDR2 YYNGEE come from the germline V gene. With 2 bases removed from V and 3 bases from J, the gap between germline ends came to 14 bases. CDR3 DNA sequence: TGTGCCAGCAGCGTTCCCACCGGACAGCACACCGGGGAGCTGTTTTTT. Amino acid sequence: CASSVPTGQHTGELFF.

This chain links TRBV2 with TRBJ2-3; possibly TRBD1 for D (6 bases). The CDR3 consists of 12 residues. The V end lost 6 bases, the J end lost 4 bases, and 8 bases lay between the germline ends. Per the germline V gene, CDR1 is SNHLY and CDR2 is FYNNEI. The chain's CDR3 is CASSTGSDTQYF. DNA for the CDR3: TGTGCCAGCAGCACAGGGTCAGATACGCAGTATTTT.

This chain joins TRBV10-3 and TRBJ2-1, with 8 positions matching TRBD2. CDR3 length: 13 amino acids. The V segment lost 11 bases and the J segment 0 bases; nucleotides outside the gene matches: 3. Germline CDR1 is ENHRY and CDR2 is SYGVKD. CDR3 nucleotide sequence: TGTGCCGGGCGGGAGGACTCCTACAATGAGCAGTTCTTC. This encodes CAGREDSYNEQFF.

This clonotype was seen at least ten times. V usage is TRBV6-2 or TRBV6-3 and J usage is TRBJ2-7, with 11 bases matching TRBD1. The V gene's germline CDR1 is MNHEY and CDR2 SVGEGT. The CDR3 runs to 14 residues. V shed 7 bases and J 2 bases; nucleotides not matched to a gene: 4. The CDR3 sequence: CASTLGQGAYEQYF. The CDR3 nucleotides are TGTGCCAGCACCCTGGGACAGGGGGCCTACGAGCAGTACTTC.

This clonotype showed up just a few times. The chain combines TRBV7-9 with TRBJ2-2; D is unresolved. The CDR3 extends over 14 amino acids. V gave up 7 bases and J gave up 1 base, with 10 bases separating them. Germline CDR1 is SEHNR and CDR2 is FQNEAQ (reference sequence). Here the CDR3 reads CASILRLNTGELFF. CDR3 in DNA: TGTGCCAGCATACTCAGACTGAACACCGGGGAGCTGTTTTTT.

The rearrangement uses TRBV25-1 and TRBJ2-7; 7 bases line up with TRBD1. The CDR3 has 15 residues. The J segment lost 1 base and the V segment lost 8 bases, leaving 11 bases of the junction unmatched. CDR1 and CDR2 (germline): MGHDK, SYGVNS. In nucleotides, the CDR3 is TGTGCCAGCGACGGGGACAGTCACCTTTCCTACGAGCAGTACGTC. The encoded protein is CASDGDSHLSYEQYV.

This clonotype has at least ten counts. The chain recombines TRBV2 with TRBJ2-2; 8 bases match TRBD2. The CDR3 runs 15 residues. The junction had 4 bases not matched to a gene; V was cut back by 2 bases and J by 5 bases. Germline CDR1 and CDR2: SNHLY and FYNNEI. CDR3 sequence: CASSERVAGTGELFF. CDR3 in DNA: TGTGCCAGCAGTGAAAGAGTAGCGGGGACCGGGGAGCTGTTTTTT.

This chain joins TRBV6-5 and TRBJ2-5; a weak D match, TRBD2 (6 bases). CDR1 is MNHEY, CDR2 SVGAGI, per germline. The CDR3 runs to 15 residues. Trimming removed 0 bases from V and 4 bases from J, with 12 bases in between. As DNA, the CDR3 is TGTGCCAGCAGTTACTCGACGGGACTTGGAGAGACCCAGTACTTC. This sequence encodes CASSYSTGLGETQYF.

The sample holds a few counts of this clonotype. The CDR3 DNA follows: TGCAGTGCTCATAAGCGAGTCCTCTACAATGAGCAGTTCTTC. Translated: CSAHKRVLYNEQFF. V is TRBV20-1 and J is TRBJ2-1; the D is unclear. V lost 5 bases and J 3 bases, leaving 14 bases between the germline ends. The germline V gene encodes CDR1 DFQATT and CDR2 SNEGSKA (reference sequence). CDR3 length: 14 amino acids.

A few counts support this clonotype. V and J are TRBV18 and TRBJ2-5, with D tentatively TRBD1 or TRBD2 (5 bases each). V shed 3 bases and J shed 7 bases, with 21 bases lying between them. The germline V gene has CDR1 KGHSH and CDR2 LQKENI. The CDR3 length is 16 residues. This CDR3 is CASSPVETAPGGTQYF. CDR3 nucleotides: TGTGCCAGCTCACCGGTAGAGACAGCACCTGGGGGGACCCAGTACTTC.

CDR3 loop: CASSLRVPQGSNQPQHF. In DNA, the CDR3 is TGTGCCAGCAGCTTAAGGGTACCACAGGGTAGCAATCAGCCCCAGCATTTT. The chain combines TRBV7-8 with TRBJ1-5; tentatively, D is TRBD1 (6 bases). V lost 2 bases, J lost 0 bases, and 14 bases lay in between. The CDR3 sequence is 17 residues long. Germline V CDR1 and CDR2: SGHVS, FQNEAQ.